What follows is one TCR beta chain and its context. The junction and the germline gene differ at one end; a read error may be behind it. The CDR3 is 13 amino acids. Per the study methods: Amplification from reference gene primers served as the basis for estimated nucleated cell counts. Repertoires were generated with immunoSEQ multiplex PCR, while TCRdb's copy carries only in-frame clones and drops some. V, J and clone size are taken as reported in that table, and D and trimming were inferred from the DNA itself. The table lists 300,000 or so clones, about 85% of them singletons. These data belong to a study of blood T cell repertoires in COVID-19. Background on the study: Acute and convalescent COVID-19 samples came from the United States, Italy and Spain. Sources were T cells, B-cell-depleted T cells, or PBMCs; the material itself was cDNA or gDNA.

The J gene is TRBJ2-3, the V gene TRBV12-3 or TRBV12-4, with D possibly matching TRBD1 (5 bases). The origin of this receptor is a woman aged 45 to 65 with active or convalescent COVID-19. The source material was peripheral blood. The CDR3 DNA follows: TGTGCCAGCAGATCCGACAGCACGGATACGCAGTATTTT. Its protein is CASRSDSTDTQYF.